This TCR beta chain was recorded in a study of cytomegalovirus exposure and HLA in healthy donors. Study-wide results and limits: TCR beta chains numbering about 160 were designated cytomegalovirus-associated.

This CDR3 has 17 amino acids. V lost 4 bases and J lost 7, with 23 bases in between. Germline V lookup: CDR1 SGDLS, CDR2 YYNGEE. About this clone: Its antigen remains unknown.

The PCR used 60 Vbeta and 13 Jbeta primers. Original methodology: The count from a later analysis was about 80 million unique TCR beta chains, some 10 million of them shared. Method: immunoSEQ multiplex PCR; TCRdb's copy keeps in-frame clones and lacks some. Clone size and V and J calls were adopted from that table, with D and trimming inferred from the DNA. The repertoire holds around 100,000 clones, with about 69% as singletons. The chain uses TRBV9 and TRBJ2-2, with D tentatively TRBD2 (6 bases). Sequencing was performed on PBMCs. The clonotype was recovered from a human donor in good health. CDR3 in amino acids: CASSPRDSLPLGGELFF. CDR3 sequence (DNA): TGTGCCAGCAGCCCCCGGGACTCACTCCCTCTGGGCGGGGAGCTGTTTTTT.